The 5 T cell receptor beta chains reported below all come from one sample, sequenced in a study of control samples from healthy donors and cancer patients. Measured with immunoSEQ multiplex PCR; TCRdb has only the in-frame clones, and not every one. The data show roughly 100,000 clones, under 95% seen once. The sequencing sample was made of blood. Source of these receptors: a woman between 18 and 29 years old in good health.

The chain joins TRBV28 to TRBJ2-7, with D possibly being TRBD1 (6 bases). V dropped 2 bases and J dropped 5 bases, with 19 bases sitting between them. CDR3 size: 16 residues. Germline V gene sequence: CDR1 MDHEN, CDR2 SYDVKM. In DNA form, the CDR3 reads TGTGCCAGCAGTTTAACCCAACAGGGCCTCTTTAACGAGCAGTACTTC. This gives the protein CASSLTQQGLFNEQYF.

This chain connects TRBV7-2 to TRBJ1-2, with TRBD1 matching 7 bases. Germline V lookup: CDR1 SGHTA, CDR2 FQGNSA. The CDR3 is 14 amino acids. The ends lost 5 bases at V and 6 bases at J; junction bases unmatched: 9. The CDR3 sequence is CASSLYGQANGYTF. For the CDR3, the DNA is TGTGCCAGCAGCCTATACGGACAGGCTAATGGCTACACCTTC.

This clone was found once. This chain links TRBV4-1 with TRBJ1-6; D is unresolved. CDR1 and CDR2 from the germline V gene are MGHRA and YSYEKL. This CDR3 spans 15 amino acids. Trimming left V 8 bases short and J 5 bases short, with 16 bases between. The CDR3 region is CASALLAGDNSPLHF. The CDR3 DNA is TGCGCCAGCGCATTGCTAGCGGGAGATAATTCACCCCTCCACTTT.

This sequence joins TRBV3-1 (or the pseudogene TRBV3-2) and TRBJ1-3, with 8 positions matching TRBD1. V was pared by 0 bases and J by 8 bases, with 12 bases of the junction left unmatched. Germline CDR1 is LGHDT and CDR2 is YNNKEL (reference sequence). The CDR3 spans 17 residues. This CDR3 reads CASSQDVSDRGLDTIYF. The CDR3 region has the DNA TGTGCCAGCAGCCAAGATGTTAGTGACAGGGGTTTGGACACCATATATTTT.

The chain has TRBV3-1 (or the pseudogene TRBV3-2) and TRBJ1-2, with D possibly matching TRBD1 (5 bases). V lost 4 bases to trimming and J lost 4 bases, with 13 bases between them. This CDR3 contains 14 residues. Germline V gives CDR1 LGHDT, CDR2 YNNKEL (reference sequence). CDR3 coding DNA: TGTGCCAGCAGCCCGTCCCCGGGGCCCTATGGCTACACCTTC. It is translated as CASSPSPGPYGYTF.